These T cell receptor beta chains were read from a single sample in a study of OX40 agonist ivuxolimab in advanced cancers. Assay used: immunoSEQ multiplex PCR; TCRdb lists only in-frame clones, some missing. The sample yields approximately 70,000 clones, over 65% seen once. This sample comprised CD4+ or CD8+ T cells sorted from blood, obtained in a trial of the OX40 agonist ivuxolimab. The receptors derive from an adult with an advanced solid tumor such as melanoma, head and neck, liver or kidney cancer. Both conserved end residues are part of each CDR3. D genes are given only for firm matches. Only some rows state a clone size, as once, few, many or a class for expanded clones.

v_call,d_call,clone_size,j_call,cdr3_nt,cdr3_aa
TRBV4-3,TRBD1,-,TRBJ1-5,TGCGCCAGCAGCCAATGGACAGGGGGAAATAGCAATCAGCCCCAGCATTTT,CASSQWTGGNSNQPQHF
TRBV27,TRBD2,-,TRBJ2-3,TGTGCCAGCAGCCGGCGGGGGGGCTCAGATACGCAGTATTTT,CASSRRGGSDTQYF
TRBV2,-,-,TRBJ1-1,TGTGCCAGCAGCGCCCAGGGGAACACTGAAGCTTTCTTT,CASSAQGNTEAFF
TRBV7-8,-,-,TRBJ1-1,TGTGCCAGCAGCTTAGAGGGGAGTAGTACTGAAGCTTTCTTT,CASSLEGSSTEAFF
TRBV5-4,TRBD1,medium-sized,TRBJ2-7,TGTGCCAGCAGCTTAGGTGGGACAGGGGGATACGAGCAGTACTTC,CASSLGGTGGYEQYF
TRBV5-1,TRBD1,-,TRBJ1-2,TGCGCCAGCAGCTTGGGGACAGGGGGCGGCTATGGCTACACCTTC,CASSLGTGGGYGYTF
TRBV30,-,-,TRBJ2-1,TGTGCCTGGAGTGTAAGGGACTCAGATGAGCAGTTCTTC,CAWSVRDSDEQFF
TRBV11-1,-,-,TRBJ1-5,TGTGCCAGCAGCTTACTGGGGAGCGGTCAGCCCCAGCATTTT,CASSLLGSGQPQHF
TRBV5-1,-,-,TRBJ1-4,TGCGCCAGCAGCTTGGGGGCGCCTAATGAAAAACTGTTTTTT,CASSLGAPNEKLFF
TRBV21-1,-,few,TRBJ2-7,TGTGCCAGCAGCAAAGTATGGGCGGGACAGAGCTCCTACGAGCAGTACTTC,CASSKVWAGQSSYEQYF
TRBV21-1,-,-,TRBJ1-6,TGTGCCAGCAGAGTTTCACCCCTCCACTTT,CASRVSPLHF
TRBV6-1,-,medium-sized,TRBJ1-6,TGTGCCAGCAGTGACCCACAGCATAATTCACCCCTCCACTTT,CASSDPQHNSPLHF
TRBV6-8,-,-,TRBJ1-3,TGTGCCAGCAGTCTCCGGCGAGGCGCTGGAAACACCATATATTTT,CASSLRRGAGNTIYF
TRBV7-6,-,-,TRBJ1-4,TGTGCCAGCAGTCAGCATGGGACTACTAATGAAAAACTGTTTTTT,CASSQHGTTNEKLFF
TRBV7-9,-,-,TRBJ1-2,TGTGCCAGCAGCTTAGGAGGGGCCGGCTACACCTTC,CASSLGGAGYTF
TRBV29-1,TRBD2,once,TRBJ2-5,TGCAGCGTTGAAGATCCTCCTTTGGGACTAAAAGAGACCCAGTACTTC,CSVEDPPLGLKETQYF
TRBV12-5,TRBD2,-,TRBJ2-1,TGTGCTAGTGGTTTCCCGGGAGGGCCCGACCCCAACAATGAGCAGTTCTTC,CASGFPGGPDPNNEQFF
TRBV2,-,-,TRBJ2-1,TGTGCCAGCAGTGCAATCGCCAGCCTCCAGAAGGAGCAGTTCTTC,CASSAIASLQKEQFF
TRBV13,TRBD1,-,TRBJ1-2,TGTGCCAGCAGCTTAGGTAGAGGGGGCTCGAACTATGGCTACACCTTC,CASSLGRGGSNYGYTF
TRBV5-1,-,-,TRBJ1-4,TGCGCCAGCAGCTTGGACGGGAGGAATGAAAAACTGTTTTTT,CASSLDGRNEKLFF
TRBV6-5,TRBD1,-,TRBJ2-4,TGTGCCAGCAGTGCCCCGGGACAGGGAAACATTCAGTACTTC,CASSAPGQGNIQYF
TRBV7-9,-,-,TRBJ2-3,TGTGCCAGCAGCCCCGTTTTGGGGGAGCACACAGATACGCAGTATTTT,CASSPVLGEHTDTQYF
TRBV19,TRBD1,-,TRBJ2-3,TGTGCCAGTAGACAGGGGATAGCAGATACGCAGTATTTT,CASRQGIADTQYF
TRBV7-2,-,-,TRBJ1-2,TGTGCCAGCAGCTTATCTCCAGGGCGCGGCTACACCTTC,CASSLSPGRGYTF
TRBV7-6,-,-,TRBJ2-5,TGTGCCAGCAGCGCCGACCTAGAGCAGTACTTC,CASSADLEQYF